The clone carrying this T cell receptor (beta chain) was observed a handful of times. Its target is not known. With 6 bases clipped from V and 1 base from J, the junction kept 12 bases outside the gene matches. The germline V gene encodes CDR1 SGHVS and CDR2 FNYEAQ. The CDR3 covers 18 residues. The sample belongs to a study of T cell repertoires in cytomegalovirus infection. Study overall: Recently identified HLA-C-restricted and well-studied HLA-B-restricted CMV epitopes were used. Indications of both CMV infection and matching HLA type were provided by public TCR beta signatures.

TCRdb re-derived calls from the reads in MiXCR, one entry per CDR3 protein. The table records 700,000 to 850,000 distinct CDR3 sequences, about 31% of them present only once. This specimen was cultured CD8+ T cells from PBMCs, taken from culture after CMV antigen stimulation. This clonotype was obtained from a human donor in good health (CMV status not recorded). Some clones in this sample may be carry-over from other donors' samples. The rearrangement links TRBV7-6 to TRBJ1-3; 10 positions agree with TRBD1. As DNA, the CDR3 is TGTGCCAGCAGTCTTTACCCCGACAGGGGGCCATCTGGAAACACCATATATTTT. It codes for CASSLYPDRGPSGNTIYF.